A selection of T cell receptor beta chains follows, all from one sample in a study of blood T cells in healthy people across ages. TCRdb redid the calling of the 5' RACE reads with MiXCR, one entry per CDR3 protein. Of around 790,000 distinct CDR3 sequences in the sample, under 45% were seen once. Sequencing input: blood. The receptor source for this set is a man between 60 and 75 years old in good health. Each CDR3 is given with its conserved first and last residue. D genes are given only for firm matches. Some rows have no size entry. The others give once, few or many, or a class for an expanded clone.

d_gene,j_gene,v_gene,abundance,CDR3aa,CDR3nt
NA,TRBJ2-1,TRBV15,NA,CATSLGQTYNEQFF,TGTGCCACCAGCCTAGGACAGACGTACAATGAGCAGTTCTTC
NA,TRBJ1-1,TRBV12-3/TRBV12-4,NA,CASSPRGLRQNTEAFF,TGTGCCAGCAGTCCCCGGGGACTGAGACAGAACACTGAAGCTTTCTTT
NA,TRBJ2-5,TRBV15,NA,CATSRSPQETQYF,TGTGCCACCAGCAGATCGCCTCAAGAGACCCAGTACTTC
NA,TRBJ2-5,TRBV14,few,CASSQDLKGGETQYF,TGTGCCAGCAGCCAAGATCTAAAGGGTGGGGAGACCCAGTACTTC
NA,TRBJ2-5,TRBV12-3/TRBV12-4,once,CASSLAGIETQYF,TGTGCCAGCAGTTTAGCAGGGATAGAGACCCAGTACTTC
NA,TRBJ2-3,TRBV10-2,NA,CASSESTAYSYF,TGCGCCAGCAGTGAGTCGACGGCCTACTCGTATTTT
NA,TRBJ2-1,TRBV29-1,few,CSVGNGGASLAPFF,TGCAGCGTTGGTAATGGAGGGGCCTCCCTTGCTCCGTTCTTC
NA,TRBJ1-1,TRBV6-6,NA,CASSGAQNTEAFF,TGTGCCAGCTCAGGAGCGCAGAACACTGAAGCTTTCTTT
NA,TRBJ2-5,TRBV7-2,NA,CASSLRSGQEYQETQYF,TGTGCCAGCAGCTTACGTAGCGGACAGGAGTACCAAGAGACCCAGTACTTC
NA,TRBJ1-2,TRBV15,many,CATSGDSGITGYTF,TGTGCCACCAGCGGGGATTCAGGGATTACTGGCTACACCTTC
NA,TRBJ1-6,TRBV5-1,NA,CASSLDPNAGSPLHF,TGCGCCAGCAGCTTGGACCCCAACGCCGGTTCACCCCTCCACTTT
NA,TRBJ2-7,TRBV15,many,CATSSAFRQPLAYEQYF,TGTGCCACCAGCAGTGCCTTCAGACAGCCGCTTGCCTACGAGCAGTACTTC
TRBD1,TRBJ1-1,TRBV4-2,NA,CASSQRQGDGETEAFF,TGTGCCAGCAGCCAACGACAGGGGGATGGGGAGACTGAAGCTTTCTTT
NA,TRBJ1-2,TRBV5-4,NA,CASSLVPGAYGYTF,TGTGCCAGCAGCTTGGTCCCGGGGGCCTATGGCTACACCTTC
NA,TRBJ1-2,TRBV25-1,few,CASTLRDGYGYTF,TGTGCCAGCACCCTCAGAGACGGATATGGCTACACCTTC
TRBD1,TRBJ2-7,TRBV4-1,NA,CASSQGGQVPDEQYF,TGCGCCAGCAGCCAAGGGGGACAGGTCCCCGACGAGCAGTACTTC
TRBD1,TRBJ1-1,TRBV19,NA,CASTPGGPGQGYAFF,TGTGCCAGTACCCCCGGGGGACCGGGACAGGGGTATGCTTTCTTT
NA,TRBJ2-1,TRBV12-3/TRBV12-4,NA,CASRDVGGSYNEQFF,TGTGCCAGCAGGGACGTTGGAGGATCCTACAATGAGCAGTTCTTC
TRBD2,TRBJ2-1,TRBV3-1,NA,CASSPSTDRLAGPFF,TGTGCCAGCAGCCCCAGTACCGACCGACTAGCGGGTCCGTTCTTC
NA,TRBJ2-5,TRBV4-3,NA,CASSQLVDRETQYF,TGCGCCAGCAGCCAATTGGTGGATCGGGAGACCCAGTACTTC
NA,TRBJ2-5,TRBV5-1,many,CASSLEETQYF,TGTGCCAGCAGCTTAGAAGAGACCCAGTACTTC
NA,TRBJ2-5,TRBV18,NA,CASSFQTLMGETQYF,TGTGCCAGCTCATTCCAGACCCTGATGGGGGAGACCCAGTACTTC
NA,TRBJ1-2,TRBV12-3/TRBV12-4,NA,CASSSGINYGYTF,TGTGCCAGCAGTTCTGGGATCAACTATGGCTACACCTTC
NA,TRBJ1-1,TRBV9,NA,CASSPQGTFGRTEAFF,TGTGCCAGCAGCCCTCAGGGTACTTTCGGACGCACTGAAGCTTTCTTT
NA,TRBJ1-1,TRBV6-2/TRBV6-3,few,CASTHGRLNTEAFF,TGTGCCAGCACCCACGGACGGCTGAACACTGAAGCTTTCTTT
NA,TRBJ2-5,TRBV15,once,CATRGGEGGQEETQYF,TGTGCCACCAGAGGGGGAGAAGGGGGGCAGGAAGAGACCCAGTACTTC
NA,TRBJ1-5,TRBV20-1,many,CSAGPGVTQHF,TGCAGTGCTGGCCCGGGGGTAACCCAGCATTTT
NA,TRBJ2-1,TRBV20-1,NA,CSARVGGTYNEQFF,TGCAGTGCTAGAGTTGGGGGGACCTACAATGAGCAGTTCTTC
NA,TRBJ2-5,TRBV7-9,few,CASSPIGRGQETQYF,TGTGCCAGCAGCCCCATAGGGAGGGGGCAAGAGACCCAGTACTTC
NA,TRBJ2-1,TRBV15,NA,CATSRVIGGSYNEQFF,TGTGCCACCAGCAGAGTAATTGGGGGCTCCTACAATGAGCAGTTCTTC
NA,TRBJ1-5,TRBV2,few,CASSDRFGNQPQHF,TGTGCCAGCAGTGATAGATTCGGGAATCAGCCCCAGCATTTT
NA,TRBJ1-4,TRBV9,NA,CASSSWDKEKLFF,TGTGCCAGCAGCTCCTGGGACAAGGAAAAACTGTTTTTT
TRBD2,TRBJ2-3,TRBV20-1,few,CSASPTSGYTDTQYF,TGCAGTGCTTCCCCGACTAGCGGGTACACAGATACGCAGTATTTT
NA,TRBJ1-1,TRBV12-3/TRBV12-4,NA,CASRRAGNTEAFF,TGTGCCAGCAGGCGTGCCGGGAACACTGAAGCTTTCTTT
NA,TRBJ2-1,TRBV7-9,NA,CASSRPSGGRRNEQFF,TGTGCCAGCAGCCGGCCCTCAGGGGGGCGAAGGAATGAGCAGTTCTTC
NA,TRBJ2-3,TRBV29-1,NA,CSVGDSTDTQYF,TGCAGCGTTGGCGACAGCACAGATACGCAGTATTTT
NA,TRBJ1-4,TRBV6-1,NA,CANSRGGANEKLFF,TGTGCCAACTCCCGAGGGGGAGCTAATGAAAAACTGTTTTTT
NA,TRBJ2-5,TRBV6-5,few,CASSYSSGARGQETQYF,TGTGCCAGCAGTTACTCGAGTGGGGCGCGTGGACAAGAGACCCAGTACTTC
TRBD2,TRBJ2-3,TRBV7-2,NA,CASSLAPAGGSTDTQYF,TGTGCCAGCAGCTTAGCGCCCGCGGGGGGGAGCACAGATACGCAGTATTTT
NA,TRBJ2-7,TRBV5-1,NA,CASSLSPPTTEQYF,TGCGCCAGCAGCTTGTCACCACCTACGACCGAGCAGTACTTC
NA,TRBJ1-2,TRBV7-4,NA,CASSLQGVVYGYTF,TGTGCCAGCAGCTTACAAGGGGTTGTTTATGGCTACACCTTC
NA,TRBJ1-2,TRBV4-3,NA,CASSQEAGGLSCTF,TGCGCCAGCAGCCAAGAGGCCGGGGGTCTAAGTTGCACCTTC
TRBD1,TRBJ2-7,TRBV4-3,NA,CASSQDSTGQGAGEQYF,TGCGCCAGCAGCCAAGATTCGACAGGACAGGGGGCTGGGGAGCAGTACTTC
TRBD1,TRBJ1-2,TRBV7-9,NA,CASSSTDRASKGYTF,TGTGCCAGCAGCTCGACCGACAGGGCCTCAAAGGGCTACACCTTC
NA,TRBJ2-7,TRBV7-2,NA,CASSPQGRIYEQYF,TGTGCCAGCAGCCCCCAGGGAAGAATTTACGAGCAGTACTTC
NA,TRBJ2-5,TRBV20-1,NA,CSAVPEGGETQYF,TGCAGTGCAGTCCCCGAGGGTGGGGAGACCCAGTACTTC
TRBD2,TRBJ2-7,TRBV12-3/TRBV12-4,NA,CASSRSGTNGYEQYF,TGTGCCAGCAGTCGATCCGGGACTAACGGCTACGAGCAGTACTTC
TRBD2,TRBJ2-3,TRBV27,NA,CASSDTSGGAGTQYF,TGTGCCAGCAGTGACACTAGCGGGGGGGCTGGGACGCAGTATTTT
NA,TRBJ2-3,TRBV27,NA,CASSFIGVSTDTQYF,TGTGCCAGCAGCTTTATAGGGGTTAGCACAGATACGCAGTATTTT
TRBD1,TRBJ2-5,TRBV3-1,few,CASSQHTGARETQYF,TGTGCCAGCAGCCAACATACAGGGGCTCGAGAGACCCAGTACTTC
TRBD2,TRBJ2-1,TRBV5-5,NA,CASSQRGGDGLAGKFF,TGTGCCAGTAGCCAGAGAGGGGGGGACGGACTAGCGGGGAAGTTCTTC
TRBD1,TRBJ1-1,TRBV7-9,NA,CASSDGTGGVAFF,TGTGCCAGCAGCGACGGGACAGGGGGTGTAGCTTTCTTT
NA,TRBJ2-3,TRBV5-1,NA,CASSKGLTPTQYF,TGCGCCAGCAGCAAGGGACTCACGCCCACGCAGTATTTT
TRBD2,TRBJ2-5,TRBV29-1,NA,CSVERGAYDQYF,TGCAGCGTTGAGCGGGGGGCCTACGATCAGTACTTC
TRBD2,TRBJ2-2,TRBV7-2,NA,CASSLRAGGMAGELFF,TGTGCCAGCAGCTTACGGGCGGGGGGTATGGCCGGGGAGCTGTTTTTT
NA,TRBJ2-7,TRBV5-1,NA,CASGPMGGGSYEQYF,TGCGCCAGCGGCCCTATGGGGGGAGGATCCTACGAGCAGTACTTC
NA,TRBJ1-5,TRBV4-3,NA,CASSPSWGRRFDQPQHF,TGCGCCAGCAGCCCGAGTTGGGGGAGGAGATTCGATCAGCCCCAGCATTTT
NA,TRBJ1-5,TRBV6-2/TRBV6-3,NA,CASSYLRGGHQPQHF,TGTGCCAGCAGTTACCTCAGGGGCGGGCATCAGCCCCAGCATTTT
NA,TRBJ2-7,TRBV7-3,NA,CASSPEGTSLGYEQYF,TGTGCCAGCAGCCCGGAAGGGACTTCCCTTGGGTATGAGCAGTACTTC
NA,TRBJ2-7,TRBV2,few,CASSDEIGYEQYF,TGTGCCAGCAGTGATGAAATTGGCTACGAGCAGTACTTC